Following are 12 T cell receptor beta chains from one sample sequenced in a study of CD8+CD57+ T cells in acquired aplastic anemia. It was genomic DNA that served as the template for profiling TCR beta VDJ and CDR3. TCRdb re-analysed the reads in MiXCR, keeping a single row per CDR3 protein. The table lists some 180,000 distinct CDR3 sequences, 40% to 55% of them singletons. Sequencing was done on a sample of sorted CD4+, CD8+, or CD8+CD57+ T cells (not recorded which) from PBMCs. These receptors all come from a human donor in good health.

This clonotype was picked up many times. J is TRBJ2-3 and V is TRBV6-5; D may be TRBD2 (6 bases). The ends were cut back, 2 bases at V and 0 bases at J, with 12 bases in the middle. Per the germline V gene, CDR1 is MNHEY and CDR2 is SVGAGI. The CDR3 runs 16 residues. DNA of the CDR3: TGTGCCAGCAGTTACCGGGGGTCCCCTAGCACAGATACGCAGTATTTT. Protein product: CASSYRGSPSTDTQYF.

This clonotype was counted at least ten times. The chain recombines TRBV6-6 with TRBJ2-7; perhaps TRBD1 as D (5 bases). CDR3 length: 14 residues. V shed 0 bases and J shed 4 bases, with 10 bases lying between them. Germline assignment: CDR1 MNHNY and CDR2 SVGAGI (reference sequence). CDR3 sequence reads: CASSYSAGKYEQYF. CDR3 sequence (DNA): TGTGCCAGCAGTTACTCCGCAGGGAAGTACGAGCAGTACTTC.

This clonotype has just one count. Relative to the germline gene, one junction end is altered; a read error may explain this. The chain couples TRBV24-1 to TRBJ2-2, with a weak D call TRBD1 (6 bases). CDR1 and CDR2 from the germline V gene are KGHDR and SFDVKD. This CDR3 is 16 amino acids long. CDR3 loop: CATSDLQGSYTGEMFF. The CDR3 DNA sequence: TGTGCCACCAGTGATTTGCAGGGGTCCTACACCGGGGAGATGTTTTTT.

V usage is TRBV2 and J usage is TRBJ1-2; D is unresolved. This CDR3 is 12 amino acids long. Trimming stripped 5 bases from V and 4 bases from J, with 8 bases between. The germline gives CDR1 SNHLY, CDR2 FYNNEI. CDR3 bases: TGTGCCAGCAGTCCCAGCTTCTATGGCTACACCTTC. It encodes CASSPSFYGYTF.

This clonotype was counted only a few times. The CDR3: CASSFPGAREKLFF. CDR3 nucleotides: TGTGCCAGCAGTTTCCCGGGCGCTCGTGAAAAACTGTTTTTT. The chain is built from TRBV12-3 or TRBV12-4 and TRBJ1-4; the D is unclear. This CDR3 is 14 amino acids long. V dropped 3 bases and J dropped 7 bases, with 12 bases sitting between them.

In this sample, this clonotype turned up a few times. This sequence joins TRBV28 and TRBJ1-5; D might be TRBD1 (5 bases). Trimming took 3 bases from V and 2 from J, leaving 14 bases between them. The CDR3 spans 16 residues. Looked up from germline, CDR1 is MDHEN and CDR2 is SYDVKM. CDR3 protein: CASSFAEGRGNQPQHF. CDR3 nucleotide sequence: TGTGCCAGCAGTTTTGCTGAAGGCAGGGGCAATCAGCCCCAGCATTTT.

V and J are TRBV7-6 and TRBJ2-5; D unresolved. V dropped 10 bases and J dropped 1 base, with 10 bases sitting between them. CDR1 is SGHVS, CDR2 FNYEAQ, per germline. The CDR3 runs 12 residues. The CDR3 bases are TGTGCCACGGCCGGGTCCCAAGAGACCCAGTACTTC. This codes for CATAGSQETQYF. Filled out from reference TRBV7-6 and TRBJ2-5, the complete variable domain reads GAGVSQSPRYKVTKRGQDVALRCDPISGHVSLYWYRQALGQGPEFLTYFNYEAQQDKSGLPNDRFSAERPEGSISTLTIQRTEQRDSAMYRCATAGSQETQYFGPGTRLLVL.

There are many counts of this clonotype. This sequence joins TRBV7-8 and TRBJ1-4; TRBD1 might be the D (6 bases). The V end was cut by 5 bases, the J end by 8 bases, with 21 bases between. The CDR3 runs to 16 residues. The germline gives CDR1 SGHVS, CDR2 FQNEAQ. CDR3 loop: CASSPGGSGVGEKLFF. CDR3 in DNA: TGTGCCAGCAGCCCCGGGGGGTCAGGGGTGGGGGAAAAACTGTTTTTT.

As regards this clonotype: A much bigger clone sits one base away, suggesting this may be a read error. No DNA is shown, since the ends of the CDR3 on it are uncertain; the CDR3 is the one TCRdb lists. This chain connects TRBV11-2 to TRBJ2-7; the D call in the table, TRBD1, was not verified against the DNA. Germline V gene lookup returns CDR1 SGHAT and CDR2 FQNNGV. The CDR3 extends over 14 residues, inclusive of both ends. This CDR3 reads CASSFGPGDYEQYF.

In this sample, this clonotype turned up many times. CDR3 amino acids: CSANLPRLAGKQYNEQFF. CDR3 coding DNA: TGCAGTGCTAACCTACCCCGACTAGCGGGGAAACAGTACAATGAGCAGTTCTTC. The chain recombines TRBV20-1 with TRBJ2-1, with TRBD2 matching over 11 bases. The V gene end was trimmed by 4 bases and the J gene end by 4 bases; junction bases not matched to a gene: 15. This CDR3 comprises 18 residues. Per germline, CDR1 DFQATT and CDR2 SNEGSKA (reference sequence).

The V and J genes are TRBV2 and TRBJ2-7; TRBD2 is a possible D gene (6 bases). The better agreement between TRBJ2-5 and the DNA end casts doubt on the J call. CDR3 length: 15 amino acids. Per the germline V gene, CDR1 is SNHLY and CDR2 is FYNNEI. The CDR3 DNA sequence: TGTGCCAGCAGTGATAGGCGGGGCACACTTGGGACCCAGTACTTC. Amino acids: CASSDRRGTLGTQYF.

The gene calls are TRBV10-2 and TRBJ1-1; 7 nucleotides align to TRBD1. The V segment lost 2 bases and the J segment 5 bases; nucleotides outside the gene matches: 2. The CDR3 runs to 13 residues. Germline V gene data show CDR1 as WSHSY and CDR2 as SAAADI. This CDR3 reads CASSEAGGTEAFF. CDR3 coding DNA: TGCGCCAGCAGTGAGGCAGGGGGAACTGAAGCTTTCTTT.